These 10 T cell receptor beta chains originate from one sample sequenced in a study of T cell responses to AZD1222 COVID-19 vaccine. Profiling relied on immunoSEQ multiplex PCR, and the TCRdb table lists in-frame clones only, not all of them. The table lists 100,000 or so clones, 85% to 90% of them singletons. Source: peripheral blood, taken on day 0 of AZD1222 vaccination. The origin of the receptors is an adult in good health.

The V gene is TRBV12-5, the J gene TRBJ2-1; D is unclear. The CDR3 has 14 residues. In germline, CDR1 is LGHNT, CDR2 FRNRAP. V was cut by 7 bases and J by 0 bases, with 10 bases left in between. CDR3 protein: CASARWSSYNEQFF. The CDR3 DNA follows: TGTGCTAGTGCAAGATGGAGCTCCTACAATGAGCAGTTCTTC.

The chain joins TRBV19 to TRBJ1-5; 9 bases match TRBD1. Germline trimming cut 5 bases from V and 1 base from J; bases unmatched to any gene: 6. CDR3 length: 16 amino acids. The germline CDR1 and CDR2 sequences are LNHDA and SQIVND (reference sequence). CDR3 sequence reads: CASSGTGGVSNQPQHF. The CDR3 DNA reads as TGTGCCAGTAGTGGAACAGGGGGCGTGAGCAATCAGCCCCAGCATTTT. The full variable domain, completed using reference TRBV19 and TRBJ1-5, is DGGITQSPKYLFRKEGQNVTLSCEQNLNHDAMYWYRQDPGQGLRLIYYSQIVNDFQKGDIAEGYSVSREKKESFPLTVTSAQKNPTAFYLCASSGTGGVSNQPQHFGDGTRLSIL.

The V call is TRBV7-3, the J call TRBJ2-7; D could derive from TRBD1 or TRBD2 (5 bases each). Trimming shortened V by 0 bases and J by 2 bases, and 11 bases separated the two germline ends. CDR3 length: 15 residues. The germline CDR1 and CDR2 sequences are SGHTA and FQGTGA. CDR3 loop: CASSLTGTRAYEQYF. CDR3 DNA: TGTGCCAGCAGCTTAACGGGGACCAGAGCCTACGAGCAGTACTTC.

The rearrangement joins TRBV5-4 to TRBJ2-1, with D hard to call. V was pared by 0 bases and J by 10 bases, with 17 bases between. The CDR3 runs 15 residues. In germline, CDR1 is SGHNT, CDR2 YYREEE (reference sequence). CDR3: CASSLEYVSVSEQFF. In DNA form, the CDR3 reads TGTGCCAGCAGCTTGGAATATGTGAGCGTCAGCGAGCAGTTCTTC.

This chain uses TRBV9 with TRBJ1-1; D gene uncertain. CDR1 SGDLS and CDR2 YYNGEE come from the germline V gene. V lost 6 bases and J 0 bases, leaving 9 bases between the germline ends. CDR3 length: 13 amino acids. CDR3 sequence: CASTSIMNTEAFF. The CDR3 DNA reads TGTGCCAGCACGTCGATAATGAACACTGAAGCTTTCTTT. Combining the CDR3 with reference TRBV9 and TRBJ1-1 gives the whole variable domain DSGVTQTPKHLITATGQRVTLRCSPRSGDLSVYWYQQSLDQGLQFLIQYYNGEERAKGNILERFSAQQFPDLHSELNLSSLELGDSALYFCASTSIMNTEAFFGQGTRLTVV.

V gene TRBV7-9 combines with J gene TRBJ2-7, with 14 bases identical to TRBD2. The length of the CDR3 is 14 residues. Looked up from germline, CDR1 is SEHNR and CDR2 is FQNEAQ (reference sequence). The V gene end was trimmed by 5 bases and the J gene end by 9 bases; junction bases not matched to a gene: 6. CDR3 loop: CASSRLAGGPGQYF. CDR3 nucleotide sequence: TGTGCCAGCAGCCGACTAGCGGGAGGGCCTGGGCAGTACTTC.

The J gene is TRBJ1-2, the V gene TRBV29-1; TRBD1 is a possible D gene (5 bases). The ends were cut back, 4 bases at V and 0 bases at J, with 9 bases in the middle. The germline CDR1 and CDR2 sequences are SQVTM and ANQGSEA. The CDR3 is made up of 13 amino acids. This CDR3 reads CSVGWGANYGYTF. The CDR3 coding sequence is TGCAGCGTTGGTTGGGGGGCTAACTATGGCTACACCTTC.

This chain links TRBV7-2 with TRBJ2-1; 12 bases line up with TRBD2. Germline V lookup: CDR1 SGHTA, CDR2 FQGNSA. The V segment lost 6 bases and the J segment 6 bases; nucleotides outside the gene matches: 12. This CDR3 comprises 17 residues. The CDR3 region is CASRSPPGTSGRNEQFF. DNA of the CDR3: TGTGCCAGCAGGTCTCCTCCAGGGACTAGCGGGCGCAATGAGCAGTTCTTC.

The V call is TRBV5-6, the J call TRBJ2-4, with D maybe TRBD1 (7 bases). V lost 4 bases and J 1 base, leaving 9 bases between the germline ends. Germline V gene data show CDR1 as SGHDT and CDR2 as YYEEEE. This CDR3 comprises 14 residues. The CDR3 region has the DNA TGTGCCAGCAGCCCAGGGGGGGCCAAAAACATTCAGTACTTC. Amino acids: CASSPGGAKNIQYF. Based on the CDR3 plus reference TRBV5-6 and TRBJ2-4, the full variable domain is DAGVTQSPTHLIKTRGQQVTLRCSPKSGHDTVSWYQQALGQGPQFIFQYYEEEERQRGNFPDRFSGHQFPNYSSELNVNALLLGDSALYLCASSPGGAKNIQYFGAGTRLSVL.

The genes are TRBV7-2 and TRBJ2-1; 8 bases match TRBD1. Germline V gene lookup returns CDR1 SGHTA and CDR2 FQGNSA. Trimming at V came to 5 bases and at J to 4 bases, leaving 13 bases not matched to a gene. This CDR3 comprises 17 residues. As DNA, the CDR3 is TGTGCCAGCAGCCAAGGTGGGCAGGGGGCGTGGTACAATGAGCAGTTCTTC. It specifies CASSQGGQGAWYNEQFF.